This is a list of T cell receptor beta chains from one sample in a study of blood T cell repertoires in COVID-19. TCRdb's copy holds only in-frame clones and misses some; the assay was immunoSEQ multiplex PCR. The sample shows fewer than 300,000 clones, around 85% of them seen only once. The specimen was peripheral blood. Source of these receptors: a human donor with COVID-19, enrolled during active disease. The donor label of this sample is uncertain. The CDR3 runs from the conserved cysteine through the conserved F or W. D genes are given only for firm matches. Rows may omit the clone size; those that give it use once, few, many or a size class.

NA	TRBV3-1/TRBV3-2	TRBJ1-2	NA	TGTGCCAGCAGCCCCGGGGGGGGACCTCGCTACACCTTC	CASSPGGGPRYTF
TRBD1	TRBV15	TRBJ1-5	NA	TGTGCCACCAGCAGTGATACGACAGGGGGCAGAAATCAGCCCCAGCATTTT	CATSSDTTGGRNQPQHF
NA	TRBV3-1/TRBV3-2	TRBJ2-7	NA	TGTGCCAGCAGCCAGGGCGCCACCTCCTACGAGCAGTACTTC	CASSQGATSYEQYF
NA	TRBV9	TRBJ2-2	NA	TGTGCCAGCAGCGCCACAGGTGGCACCGGGGAGCTGTTTTTT	CASSATGGTGELFF
NA	TRBV18	TRBJ1-2	NA	TGTGCCAGCTCACCACCGGGGGGTAACTATGGCTACACCTTC	CASSPPGGNYGYTF
TRBD2	TRBV30	TRBJ2-3	NA	TGTGCCGCAGAGCGGGGTTTAGATACGCAGTATTTT	CAAERGLDTQYF
NA	TRBV6-5	TRBJ1-2	NA	TGTGCCAGCAGTTACTCCCAGGGAGGGGGGTATGGCTACACCTTC	CASSYSQGGGYGYTF
NA	TRBV6-5	TRBJ1-5	NA	TGTGCCAGCAGCCCCCGTAGCAATCAGCCCCAGCATTTT	CASSPRSNQPQHF
NA	TRBV2	TRBJ2-7	NA	TGTGCCAGCAGTGAAACTAGGGACTCCTACGAGCAGTACTTC	CASSETRDSYEQYF
TRBD1	TRBV19	TRBJ1-1	once	TGTGCCAGTAAACCGGGACAGGTCCTTCGAGGCACTGAAGCTTTCTTT	CASKPGQVLRGTEAFF
TRBD1	TRBV24-1	TRBJ2-1	NA	TGTGCCACCAGCCCGGGACAGGGCTCCTACAATGAGCAGTTCTTC	CATSPGQGSYNEQFF
TRBD1	TRBV19	TRBJ1-5	NA	TGTGCCAGTAGTTTTTTGGACAGGGGGGGAATAGGCAATCAGCCCCAGCATTTT	CASSFLDRGGIGNQPQHF
NA	TRBV19	TRBJ1-3	few	TGTGCTACGGGGGGCGGTGGAAACACCATATATTTT	CATGGGGNTIYF
TRBD1	TRBV19	TRBJ1-1	NA	TGTGCCAGTACACCTGCCGACAGGGGGCTCTCTTACATCACTGAAGCTTTCTTT	CASTPADRGLSYITEAFF
TRBD1	TRBV10-3	TRBJ2-2	NA	TGTGCCAGCGCAGGACAGGGAACAACCGGGGAGCTGTTTTTT	CASAGQGTTGELFF
NA	TRBV19	TRBJ1-5	once	TGTGCCAGTAGTATGAGAGGTCAGCCCCAGCATTTT	CASSMRGQPQHF
TRBD2	TRBV7-2	TRBJ2-1	few	TGTGCCAGCAGCCACGGACTAGCGGGGCACAATGAGCAGTTCTTC	CASSHGLAGHNEQFF
TRBD1	TRBV25-1	TRBJ2-1	NA	TGTGCCAGCAGTGGGGGACAGGAGGGCTACAATGAGCAGTTCTTC	CASSGGQEGYNEQFF
NA	TRBV24-1	TRBJ2-1	NA	TGTGCCACCAGTGCTCGCCTCTTGGGGGGAGAAGGGTCCTACAATGAGCAGTTCTTC	CATSARLLGGEGSYNEQFF
NA	TRBV7-8	TRBJ1-6	NA	TGTGCCAGCAGCGAACACGTCAGGGGCGAGGGAACCTATAATTCACCCCTCCACTTT	CASSEHVRGEGTYNSPLHF
NA	TRBV27	TRBJ1-3	NA	TGTGCCAGCAGTCCCCAGGGACAAGGAAACACCATATATTTT	CASSPQGQGNTIYF
NA	TRBV4-3	TRBJ1-6	once	TGCGCCAGCAGCCAAGAGGGGGGTGTTAATTCACCCCTCCACTTT	CASSQEGGVNSPLHF
NA	TRBV7-9	TRBJ1-4	NA	TGTGCCAGCAGCTTAGGGCAGGGGAATGAAAAACTGTTTTTT	CASSLGQGNEKLFF
TRBD1	TRBV11-2	TRBJ2-5	NA	TGTGCCAGCAGCACCCGGACAGGGACGGAGACCCAGTACTTC	CASSTRTGTETQYF
NA	TRBV10-1	TRBJ1-5	NA	TGCGCCAGCAAGGGGCTTAGCAATCAGCCCCAGCATTTT	CASKGLSNQPQHF
TRBD1	TRBV3-1/TRBV3-2	TRBJ1-1	NA	TGTGCCAGCAGCCAGGCTGACAGGGAAGGGAAAGCTTTCTTT	CASSQADREGKAFF
TRBD1	TRBV19	TRBJ1-5	NA	TGTGCCAGTAGTTTCTCGACAGGGGGCGGCAATCAGCCCCAGCATTTT	CASSFSTGGGNQPQHF
TRBD2	TRBV27	TRBJ2-3	NA	TGTGCCAGCAGTTCCATCACTAGCGGGAGGGGAGATACGCAGTATTTT	CASSSITSGRGDTQYF
NA	TRBV11-2	TRBJ2-7	NA	TGTGCCAGCAGCCGACAGTCCCAAAGGCAGTACTTC	CASSRQSQRQYF
TRBD2	TRBV18	TRBJ2-7	NA	TGTGCCAGCTCACCACGGCGACTAGCGGGGCCATACGAGCAGTACTTC	CASSPRRLAGPYEQYF
NA	TRBV12-3/TRBV12-4	TRBJ2-5	NA	TGTGCCAGCAGCGGGGAGACCCAGTACTTC	CASSGETQYF
NA	TRBV7-8	TRBJ2-3	NA	TGTGCCAGCAGCTTCGCGGGACAGCAGCAGGGTACGCAGTATTTT	CASSFAGQQQGTQYF
NA	TRBV28	TRBJ1-1	NA	TGTGCCAGCGTTGGGGGAACGGGGGGTCGCACTGAAGCTTTCTTT	CASVGGTGGRTEAFF
TRBD1	TRBV5-6	TRBJ2-2	NA	TGTGCCAGCAGCTTCGGGACAGGCCCGAACACCGGGGAGCTGTTTTTT	CASSFGTGPNTGELFF
TRBD1	TRBV18	TRBJ2-2	NA	TGTGCCAGCTCACCGGGGGACAGCTTCAACACCGGGGAGCTGTTTTTT	CASSPGDSFNTGELFF
NA	TRBV2	TRBJ1-5	NA	TGTGCCAGCAGTGGACAGGTTGATCAGCCCCAGCATTTT	CASSGQVDQPQHF
NA	TRBV15	TRBJ2-7	NA	TGTGCCACCAGCAGAGAGTCTCCGTGGGAGGGGGGAGGCGAGCAGTACTTC	CATSRESPWEGGGEQYF
TRBD2	TRBV7-2	TRBJ2-5	NA	TGTGCCAGCAGCCCCCGAAGACTAGCGGTCCCAGAGACCCAGTACTTC	CASSPRRLAVPETQYF
NA	TRBV6-1	TRBJ1-1	NA	TGTGCCAGCAGTGACCCCCGGACCGCATCGGGAGTTGAAGCTTTCTTT	CASSDPRTASGVEAFF
NA	TRBV28	TRBJ2-5	NA	TGTGCCAGCAGTTCCTACAGGGAGTTGGAGACCCAGTACTTC	CASSSYRELETQYF
TRBD1	TRBV7-9	TRBJ2-7	few	TGTGCCAGCAGCTCCCCGGACAGGTCGGACGAGCAGTACTTC	CASSSPDRSDEQYF
NA	TRBV19	TRBJ1-4	once	TGTGCCAGTAACAGGGCAGGGGAAACTAATGAAAAACTGTTTTTT	CASNRAGETNEKLFF
TRBD1	TRBV6-5	TRBJ1-2	NA	TGTGCCAGCAATCGCCCGGGACAGGCCTATGGCTACACCTTC	CASNRPGQAYGYTF
NA	TRBV5-1	TRBJ2-7	NA	TGCGCCAGCAGCTTATTGGCTAGCGCGACTGGCTACGAGCAGTACTTC	CASSLLASATGYEQYF
TRBD2	TRBV5-1	TRBJ2-5	NA	TGCGCCAGCAGTCCTGGACTAGCGGGAACCCCAGAGACCCAGTACTTC	CASSPGLAGTPETQYF
TRBD1	TRBV19	TRBJ1-1	NA	TGTGCCAGTAGTAACCAAGGGACAGGGTTAAGTGAAGCTTTCTTT	CASSNQGTGLSEAFF
TRBD1	TRBV15	TRBJ1-4	NA	TGTGCCACCAGGCCGCCCGGGACAGCGAATGAAAAACTGTTTTTT	CATRPPGTANEKLFF
NA	TRBV19	TRBJ2-5	NA	TGTGCCAGTAGTGAGAGGGAAGAGACCCAGTACTTC	CASSEREETQYF
NA	TRBV11-2	TRBJ1-2	few	TGTGCCAGCAGCTTAGACGGGGGGGTCTATGGCTACACCTTC	CASSLDGGVYGYTF
TRBD1	TRBV25-1	TRBJ2-7	NA	TGTGCCAGCAGTGCGATAGACAGGGACGAGCAGTACTTC	CASSAIDRDEQYF